Following are 8 T cell receptor beta chains from one sample sequenced in a study of CD8 T cells in Susac syndrome. An amount of RNA that ranged from about 0.45 to 1 ug was reverse transcribed with random hexamers. TCRdb analysed the immunoSEQ multiplex PCR reads with MiXCR anew, one entry per CDR3 protein. The sample holds 150,000 to 200,000 distinct CDR3 sequences, 90% to 95% seen once. Material for sequencing was CD4+ T cells from PBMCs. These receptors came from a human donor with Susac syndrome.

The genes are TRBV12-3 or TRBV12-4 and TRBJ1-2; TRBD1 is a possible D gene (6 bases). Deletions cut 2 bases from V and 3 bases from J, with 13 bases between. CDR3 length: 15 residues. The CDR3 sequence: CASSLMGGAYYGYTF. DNA for the CDR3: TGTGCCAGCAGTTTAATGGGGGGCGCCTACTATGGCTACACCTTC.

This clonotype came up once. This chain links TRBV28 with TRBJ2-2; perhaps TRBD1 as D (7 bases). CDR1 MDHEN and CDR2 SYDVKM come from the germline V gene. This CDR3 comprises 16 residues. Trimming removed 8 bases from V and 2 bases from J, with 18 bases in between. The CDR3 reads CASCRAGTENTGELFF. The CDR3 bases are TGTGCCAGCTGTCGGGCGGGGACAGAAAACACCGGGGAGCTGTTTTTT. The entire variable domain, with the rest obtained from reference TRBV28 and TRBJ2-2, is as follows: DVKVTQSSRYLVKRTGEKVFLECVQDMDHENMFWYRQDPGLGLRLIYFSYDVKMKEKGDIPEGYSVSREKKERFSLILESASTNQTSMYLCASCRAGTENTGELFFGEGSRLTVL.

V and J are TRBV12-3 or TRBV12-4 and TRBJ1-1; 9 nucleotides match TRBD1. Trimming at V came to 8 bases and at J to 3 bases, leaving 4 bases not matched to a gene. The CDR3 covers 13 residues. The CDR3 DNA reads TGTGCCAGCGGGCGGACAGGGGACACTGAAGCTTTCTTT. Residues: CASGRTGDTEAFF.

The chain joins TRBV5-4 to TRBJ1-2; 12 bases align to TRBD1. Trimming took 2 bases from V and 4 from J; bases not matched to a gene: 12. CDR1 and CDR2 (germline): SGHNT, YYREEE (reference sequence). This CDR3 contains 18 residues. CDR3 DNA: TGTGCCAGCAGCTTTCTGGGACAGGGGGCCCGATCATTCTATGGCTACACCTTC. This sequence encodes CASSFLGQGARSFYGYTF.

The chain combines TRBV19 with TRBJ1-4; D remains ambiguous. This CDR3 is built from 15 residues. Trimming removed 4 bases from V and 0 bases from J, with 9 bases in between. Germline CDR1 is LNHDA and CDR2 is SQIVND (reference sequence). CDR3 in amino acids: CASSTVSATNEKLFF. The CDR3 region has the DNA TGTGCCAGTAGTACGGTATCCGCAACTAATGAAAAACTGTTTTTT.

The chain couples TRBV5-1 to TRBJ1-2, with 10 positions matching TRBD1. The V and J ends lost 2 bases and 5 bases, in that order; junction bases with no gene match: 6. The germline V gene has CDR1 SGHRS and CDR2 YFSETQ. This CDR3 contains 15 residues. CDR3 nucleotides: TGCGCCAGCAGCTTCACCGGGACAGGGGATTATGGCTACACCTTC. Encoded protein: CASSFTGTGDYGYTF.

The rearrangement uses TRBV28 and TRBJ2-7; 7 bases map to TRBD2. Per the germline V gene, CDR1 is MDHEN and CDR2 is SYDVKM. The CDR3 runs to 15 residues. The junction had 8 bases not matched to a gene; V was cut back by 6 bases and J by 0 bases. CDR3 region: CASRSTSRSSYEQYF. CDR3 DNA sequence: TGTGCCAGCAGATCGACTAGCCGTAGCTCCTACGAGCAGTACTTC.

This rearrangement joins TRBV18 to TRBJ1-4; 11 bases map to TRBD1. CDR3 length: 15 residues. After removal of 3 bases from V and 8 bases from J, the junction contained 5 bases not matched to a gene. CDR1 is KGHSH, CDR2 LQKENI, per germline. The CDR3 is CASSPRTGGDEKLFF. DNA for the CDR3: TGTGCCAGCTCACCCCGGACAGGGGGCGACGAAAAACTGTTTTTT.